The rows below give T cell receptor beta chains drawn from one sample of a study of blood T cell repertoires in COVID-19. Libraries were prepared by immunoSEQ multiplex PCR; TCRdb keeps only in-frame clonotypes and omits some of them. This sample has a few hundred thousand clones, with 85% to 90% found just once. The source material was PBMCs or T cells enriched from blood (not recorded which). These receptors were obtained from a woman between 18 and 29 years old with acute COVID-19. CDR3s include the opening cysteine and the closing phenylalanine or tryptophan. The order of the fields is CDR3 protein, CDR3 DNA, clone size, J gene, D gene, V gene. D genes are given only for firm matches. Some rows have no size entry. The others give once, few or many, or a class for an expanded clone.

cdr3_aa: CASKKQGDNTEAFF; cdr3_nt: TGTGCCAGCAAGAAACAGGGGGATAACACTGAAGCTTTCTTT; clone_size: .; j_call: TRBJ1-1; d_call: TRBD1; v_call: TRBV7-3
cdr3_aa: CASSDTTYEQYF; cdr3_nt: TGTGCCAGCAGTGACACCACCTACGAGCAGTACTTC; clone_size: .; j_call: TRBJ2-7; d_call: .; v_call: TRBV28
cdr3_aa: CASSFNYRGENQPQHF; cdr3_nt: TGTGCCAGCAGTTTTAACTACAGGGGAGAGAATCAGCCCCAGCATTTT; clone_size: .; j_call: TRBJ1-5; d_call: TRBD1; v_call: TRBV28
cdr3_aa: CASNGTSGSYEQYF; cdr3_nt: TGTGCCAGCAATGGGACTAGCGGTTCCTACGAGCAGTACTTC; clone_size: .; j_call: TRBJ2-7; d_call: .; v_call: TRBV21-1
cdr3_aa: CASSLPAPQETQYF; cdr3_nt: TGTGCCAGCAGCTTACCAGCGCCCCAAGAGACCCAGTACTTC; clone_size: .; j_call: TRBJ2-5; d_call: .; v_call: TRBV11-3
cdr3_aa: CASSSPGLGDTEAFF; cdr3_nt: TGTGCCAGCAGCTCACCAGGGCTTGGGGACACTGAAGCTTTCTTT; clone_size: .; j_call: TRBJ1-1; d_call: .; v_call: TRBV5-8
cdr3_aa: CASRPGLANSYEQYF; cdr3_nt: TGTGCCAGCAGACCGGGACTAGCTAATTCCTACGAGCAGTACTTC; clone_size: .; j_call: TRBJ2-7; d_call: TRBD2; v_call: TRBV6-5
cdr3_aa: CASSQGQGRSANEKLFF; cdr3_nt: TGTGCCAGCAGCCAAGGTCAAGGCAGGTCTGCTAATGAAAAACTGTTTTTT; clone_size: .; j_call: TRBJ1-4; d_call: .; v_call: TRBV14
cdr3_aa: CANPGRGHLGNIQYF; cdr3_nt: TGCGCCAACCCTGGGCGGGGGCATCTGGGAAACATTCAGTACTTC; clone_size: .; j_call: TRBJ2-4; d_call: .; v_call: TRBV10-1
cdr3_aa: CASSPVQGFRDTEAFF; cdr3_nt: TGTGCCAGCTCACCAGTACAGGGCTTTCGGGACACTGAAGCTTTCTTT; clone_size: .; j_call: TRBJ1-1; d_call: .; v_call: TRBV18
cdr3_aa: CASSYRGKQETQYF; cdr3_nt: TGTGCCAGCAGTTATCGCGGGAAACAAGAGACCCAGTACTTC; clone_size: .; j_call: TRBJ2-5; d_call: .; v_call: TRBV27
cdr3_aa: CASSLNQVMNTEAFF; cdr3_nt: TGTGCCAGCAGCCTGAATCAGGTTATGAACACTGAAGCTTTCTTT; clone_size: few; j_call: TRBJ1-1; d_call: .; v_call: TRBV6-5
cdr3_aa: CASISGTGRNYGYTF; cdr3_nt: TGTGCCAGTATCTCCGGGACAGGGAGAAACTATGGCTACACCTTC; clone_size: .; j_call: TRBJ1-2; d_call: TRBD1; v_call: TRBV19
cdr3_aa: CASSLGQDTEAFF; cdr3_nt: TGCGCCAGCAGCCTCGGACAGGACACTGAAGCTTTCTTT; clone_size: once; j_call: TRBJ1-1; d_call: TRBD1; v_call: TRBV4-1
cdr3_aa: CASSPLAGGEQYF; cdr3_nt: TGTGCCAGCTCACCTCTAGCGGGGGGTGAGCAGTACTTC; clone_size: .; j_call: TRBJ2-7; d_call: TRBD2; v_call: TRBV18
cdr3_aa: CASSLRRTEAFF; cdr3_nt: TGTGCCAGCAGCTTAAGGAGGACTGAAGCTTTCTTT; clone_size: .; j_call: TRBJ1-1; d_call: .; v_call: TRBV7-9
cdr3_aa: CASSIGGTATNEKLFF; cdr3_nt: TGTGCCAGTAGTATAGGCGGGACAGCAACTAATGAAAAACTGTTTTTT; clone_size: many; j_call: TRBJ1-4; d_call: TRBD1; v_call: TRBV19
cdr3_aa: CASSESDGRRTGRNYEQYF; cdr3_nt: TGCGCCAGCAGTGAGTCTGATGGCCGGAGGACAGGGCGTAACTACGAGCAGTACTTC; clone_size: .; j_call: TRBJ2-7; d_call: TRBD1; v_call: TRBV10-1
cdr3_aa: CASSQEGEPFNEQFF; cdr3_nt: TGTGCCAGCAGCCAGGAGGGAGAACCCTTCAATGAGCAGTTCTTC; clone_size: few; j_call: TRBJ2-1; d_call: .; v_call: TRBV4-2
cdr3_aa: CASSSDSEPSDQHF; cdr3_nt: TGTGCCAGCAGCTCGGACAGCGAACCTTCAGATCAGCATTTT; clone_size: .; j_call: TRBJ1-5; d_call: .; v_call: TRBV7-3
cdr3_aa: CAISVTGGLGFF; cdr3_nt: TGTGCCATCAGTGTTACAGGGGGCTTAGGCTTCTTT; clone_size: once; j_call: TRBJ1-1; d_call: TRBD1; v_call: TRBV10-3
cdr3_aa: CASSTPGLPYEQYF; cdr3_nt: TGTGCCAGCAGTACGCCGGGACTACCCTACGAGCAGTACTTC; clone_size: .; j_call: TRBJ2-7; d_call: TRBD2; v_call: TRBV28
cdr3_aa: CASSIRQGAPDEQYF; cdr3_nt: TGTGCCAGCAGCATAAGACAGGGGGCCCCAGACGAGCAGTACTTC; clone_size: .; j_call: TRBJ2-7; d_call: TRBD1; v_call: TRBV11-2
cdr3_aa: CASSRQRDNNEQFF; cdr3_nt: TGTGCCAGTAGTCGTCAGCGGGATAACAATGAGCAGTTCTTC; clone_size: .; j_call: TRBJ2-1; d_call: TRBD2; v_call: TRBV19
cdr3_aa: CASSGTGPGKSSYNEQFF; cdr3_nt: TGTGCCAGCAGTGGGACAGGGCCGGGGAAGAGCTCCTACAATGAGCAGTTCTTC; clone_size: .; j_call: TRBJ2-1; d_call: TRBD1; v_call: TRBV28
cdr3_aa: CASSSINSPLHF; cdr3_nt: TGTGCCAGCAGTTCCATCAATTCACCCCTCCACTTT; clone_size: once; j_call: TRBJ1-6; d_call: .; v_call: TRBV6-5
cdr3_aa: CASSIATGDVNEQFF; cdr3_nt: TGTGCCAGTAGTATAGCGACAGGGGATGTAAATGAGCAGTTCTTC; clone_size: .; j_call: TRBJ2-1; d_call: TRBD1; v_call: TRBV19
cdr3_aa: CASCPAGAANEKLFF; cdr3_nt: TGTGCCAGCTGCCCTGCGGGGGCGGCTAATGAAAAACTGTTTTTT; clone_size: .; j_call: TRBJ1-4; d_call: .; v_call: TRBV6-5
cdr3_aa: CASSDRMSTEAFF; cdr3_nt: TGCGCCAGCAGCGACAGGATGAGCACTGAAGCTTTCTTT; clone_size: .; j_call: TRBJ1-1; d_call: .; v_call: TRBV5-1
cdr3_aa: CATGTVRNTEAFF; cdr3_nt: TGTGCCACCGGGACAGTCCGAAACACTGAAGCTTTCTTT; clone_size: .; j_call: TRBJ1-1; d_call: TRBD1; v_call: TRBV24-1
cdr3_aa: CASSTEGALNYGYTF; cdr3_nt: TGTGCCAGCAGTACCGAGGGTGCCCTTAACTATGGCTACACCTTC; clone_size: .; j_call: TRBJ1-2; d_call: .; v_call: TRBV28
cdr3_aa: CASSSLFRVTIYF; cdr3_nt: TGTGCCAGCAGTTCCCTCTTTCGGGTCACCATATATTTT; clone_size: .; j_call: TRBJ1-3; d_call: .; v_call: TRBV28
cdr3_aa: CATRPTTANTEAFF; cdr3_nt: TGTGCCACCAGACCAACCACAGCGAACACTGAAGCTTTCTTT; clone_size: few; j_call: TRBJ1-1; d_call: .; v_call: TRBV10-3
cdr3_aa: CASSGRLAGGGEQYF; cdr3_nt: TGTGCCAGCAGCGGAAGACTAGCGGGAGGCGGGGAGCAGTACTTC; clone_size: .; j_call: TRBJ2-7; d_call: TRBD2; v_call: TRBV9
cdr3_aa: CASREGDPHYGYTF; cdr3_nt: TGTGCCAGCAGAGAAGGGGATCCTCACTATGGCTACACCTTC; clone_size: .; j_call: TRBJ1-2; d_call: .; v_call: TRBV7-2
cdr3_aa: CASSYSTPGLSYEQYF; cdr3_nt: TGTGCCAGCAGTTACTCGACCCCGGGACTCTCCTACGAGCAGTACTTC; clone_size: .; j_call: TRBJ2-7; d_call: .; v_call: TRBV6-5
cdr3_aa: CASSRTGRGYTF; cdr3_nt: TGTGCCAGCAGCCGGACAGGGCGCGGCTACACCTTC; clone_size: .; j_call: TRBJ1-2; d_call: TRBD1; v_call: TRBV28
cdr3_aa: CASSDRQGSDYGYTF; cdr3_nt: TGTGCCAGTAGTGACAGACAGGGATCCGACTATGGCTACACCTTC; clone_size: .; j_call: TRBJ1-2; d_call: TRBD1; v_call: TRBV19
cdr3_aa: CASSPPQGQANNEQFF; cdr3_nt: TGTGCCAGCTCACCACCGCAGGGACAGGCGAACAATGAGCAGTTCTTC; clone_size: .; j_call: TRBJ2-1; d_call: TRBD1; v_call: TRBV18
cdr3_aa: CATSDPGQGNSYEQYF; cdr3_nt: TGTGCCACCAGTGATCCCGGACAGGGTAACTCCTACGAGCAGTACTTC; clone_size: few; j_call: TRBJ2-7; d_call: TRBD1; v_call: TRBV24-1
cdr3_aa: CASRQDNYGYTF; cdr3_nt: TGCGCTAGTCGACAGGACAACTATGGCTACACCTTC; clone_size: .; j_call: TRBJ1-2; d_call: .; v_call: TRBV5-1
cdr3_aa: CASSHGTSVQETQYF; cdr3_nt: TGTGCCAGCAGCCACGGGACTAGCGTTCAAGAGACCCAGTACTTC; clone_size: .; j_call: TRBJ2-5; d_call: TRBD2; v_call: TRBV7-9
cdr3_aa: CASSFPEGTGAYGYTF; cdr3_nt: TGTGCCAGCAGTTTCCCAGAAGGGACAGGGGCCTATGGCTACACCTTC; clone_size: .; j_call: TRBJ1-2; d_call: TRBD1; v_call: TRBV28
cdr3_aa: CAWSPTGSAGNTIYF; cdr3_nt: TGTGCCTGGAGTCCCACAGGGAGTGCTGGAAACACCATATATTTT; clone_size: .; j_call: TRBJ1-3; d_call: .; v_call: TRBV30
cdr3_aa: CASRGQNRGESTGELFF; cdr3_nt: TGTGCCAGCAGAGGCCAAAACAGGGGGGAAAGCACCGGGGAGCTGTTTTTT; clone_size: .; j_call: TRBJ2-2; d_call: TRBD1; v_call: TRBV28
cdr3_aa: CASSLGREWYNEQFF; cdr3_nt: TGCGCCAGCAGCTTGGGACGGGAGTGGTACAATGAGCAGTTCTTC; clone_size: .; j_call: TRBJ2-1; d_call: .; v_call: TRBV5-1